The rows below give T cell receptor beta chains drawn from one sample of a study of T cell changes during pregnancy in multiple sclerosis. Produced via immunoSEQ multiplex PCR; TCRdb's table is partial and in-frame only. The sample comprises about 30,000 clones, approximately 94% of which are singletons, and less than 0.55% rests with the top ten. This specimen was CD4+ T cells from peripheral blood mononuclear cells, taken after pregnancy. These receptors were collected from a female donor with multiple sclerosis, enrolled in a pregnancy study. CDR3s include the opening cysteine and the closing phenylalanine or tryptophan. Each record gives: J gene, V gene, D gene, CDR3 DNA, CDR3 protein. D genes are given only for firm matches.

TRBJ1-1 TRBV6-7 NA TGTGCCAGCAGTTACTCCTTGGCAGCGGGAGAGGGGAACACTGAAGCTTTCTTT CASSYSLAAGEGNTEAFF
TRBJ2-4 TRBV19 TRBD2 TGTGCCAGTAGTATAGCTACACTAGCGGGAGGGGTAAACATTCAGTACTTC CASSIATLAGGVNIQYF
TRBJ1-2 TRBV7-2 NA TGTGCCAGCAGCTTAGATGAAGCCTATGGCTACACCTTC CASSLDEAYGYTF
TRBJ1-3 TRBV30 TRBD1 TGTGCCTGGGGGAACAGGGGAGGAAACACCATATATTTT CAWGNRGGNTIYF
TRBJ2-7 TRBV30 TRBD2 TGTGCCTGGAGTGTACGGGTAGCGGGAGTTGAGCAGTACTTC CAWSVRVAGVEQYF
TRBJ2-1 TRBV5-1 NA TGCGCCAGCAGCCTGGGGACTCTTAACAATGAGCAGTTCTTC CASSLGTLNNEQFF
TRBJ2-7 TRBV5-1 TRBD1 TGCGCCAGCAGCTTACGCTCGGACAGGGGCGAGCAGTACTTC CASSLRSDRGEQYF
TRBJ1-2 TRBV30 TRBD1 TGTGCCTGGAGTCGGCAGGGGGCTGGCTATGGCCACACCTTC CAWSRQGAGYGHTF
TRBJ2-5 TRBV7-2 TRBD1 TGTGCCAGCAGCCCCGGACAGGGGGTGGCCCAGTACTTC CASSPGQGVAQYF
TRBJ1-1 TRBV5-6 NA TGTGCCAGCAGCCGCAGGCCGAACACTGAAGCTTTCTTT CASSRRPNTEAFF
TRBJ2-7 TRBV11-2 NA TGTGCCAGCAGCTTAGATCCTAGGTACGAGCAGTACTTC CASSLDPRYEQYF
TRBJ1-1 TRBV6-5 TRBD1 TGTGCCAGCAGCTCACAGGGGTACGGCACTGAAGCTTTCTTT CASSSQGYGTEAFF
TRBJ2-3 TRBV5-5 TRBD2 TGTGCCAGCAGCCCTGGACTAGCGGGGGCCACAGATACGCAGTATTTT CASSPGLAGATDTQYF
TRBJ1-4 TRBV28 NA TGTGCCAGCAGCCCCGGTTTAAGGCAGGTTAATGAAAAACTGTTTTTT CASSPGLRQVNEKLFF
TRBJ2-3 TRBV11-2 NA TGTGCCAGCAGCTTGAGGATCCTTAGCACAGATACGCAGTATTTT CASSLRILSTDTQYF
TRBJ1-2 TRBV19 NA TGTGCCAGTAGCACCCAAGGACAGACCTATGGCTACACCTTC CASSTQGQTYGYTF